The rows below give T cell receptor beta chains drawn from one sample of a study of blood T cell repertoires in COVID-19. Assay used: immunoSEQ multiplex PCR; TCRdb lists only in-frame clones, some missing. The table lists around 79,000 clones, around 83% of them singletons, with over 5% in the top ten. Sample: peripheral blood. These receptors all stem from a woman aged 55 to 70 with acute or convalescent COVID-19. Each CDR3 is given with its conserved first and last residue. D genes are given only for firm matches. Clone size is given for some rows only: seen once, a few or many times, or a class if the clone is expanded.

clone_size	d_call	j_call	v_call	cdr3_length	cdr3_aa	cdr3_nt
NA	TRBD1	TRBJ1-3	TRBV9	17	CASSGQGQKSSGNTIYF	TGTGCCAGCAGCGGACAGGGGCAAAAGTCCTCTGGAAACACCATATATTTT
NA	TRBD2	TRBJ2-1	TRBV19	15	CASSPTSGGGNEQFF	TGTGCCAGTAGTCCAACTAGCGGGGGGGGAAATGAGCAGTTCTTC
NA	TRBD1	TRBJ1-4	TRBV5-1	14	CASSTGQGGEKLFF	TGCGCCAGCAGCACTGGACAGGGAGGTGAAAAACTGTTTTTT
NA	NA	TRBJ1-3	TRBV7-2	15	CASSLAFGAGNTIYF	TGTGCCAGCAGCTTAGCGTTCGGAGCTGGAAACACCATATATTTT
NA	TRBD1	TRBJ2-1	TRBV4-1	16	CASSRTGTGLYNEQFF	TGCGCCAGCAGCCGGACCGGGACAGGGCTCTACAATGAGCAGTTCTTC
NA	NA	TRBJ1-5	TRBV15	16	CATSRPPPGGEQPQHF	TGTGCCACCAGCAGACCTCCCCCGGGGGGCGAACAGCCCCAGCATTTT
once	NA	TRBJ2-2	TRBV10-1	16	CASSESKVGVLGELFF	TGCGCCAGCAGTGAGTCGAAGGTGGGAGTTCTCGGGGAGCTGTTTTTT
NA	TRBD2	TRBJ2-1	TRBV10-2	15	CASSFGTSGGNEQFF	TGCGCCAGCAGCTTCGGGACTAGCGGGGGGAATGAGCAGTTCTTC
NA	TRBD1	TRBJ1-2	TRBV6-1	15	CASSEAQGDSYGYTF	TGTGCCAGCAGTGAAGCCCAGGGGGATTCTTATGGCTACACCTTC
NA	TRBD1	TRBJ1-1	TRBV7-9	15	CASSGRDSSYTEAFF	TGTGCCAGCAGCGGCCGGGACAGCAGTTACACTGAAGCTTTCTTT
few	NA	TRBJ1-5	TRBV27	15	CASSPLTGSNQPQHF	TGTGCCAGCAGTCCGCTCACAGGGAGCAATCAGCCCCAGCATTTT
NA	NA	TRBJ1-5	TRBV12-3/TRBV12-4	12	CASSLGLQPQHF	TGTGCCAGCAGTTTGGGACTACAGCCCCAGCATTTT
NA	NA	TRBJ1-2	TRBV13	16	CASSLGLGRNNYGYTF	TGTGCCAGCAGCTTAGGCCTGGGGAGGAATAACTATGGCTACACCTTC
NA	TRBD1	TRBJ1-6	TRBV30	16	CAWRTGKGSYNSPLHF	TGTGCCTGGCGGACAGGGAAGGGCTCCTATAATTCACCCCTCCACTTT
NA	TRBD1	TRBJ2-4	TRBV9	20	CASSVGETGLLAGTKNIQYF	TGTGCCAGCAGCGTAGGAGAGACAGGGCTTTTGGCCGGGACCAAAAACATTCAGTACTTC
NA	NA	TRBJ1-5	TRBV5-6	16	CASSLEGQLSNQPQHF	TGTGCCAGCAGCTTGGAAGGACAGCTTAGCAATCAGCCCCAGCATTTT
NA	TRBD1	TRBJ1-3	TRBV5-1	17	CASSLAGTGTGGNTIYF	TGCGCCAGCAGCTTGGCCGGGACAGGGACGGGTGGAAACACCATATATTTT